This T cell receptor (beta chain) was sequenced in a study of T cells expressing NK-cell markers. Overall study findings and caveats: Of CD8+ T cells, about 1.0-8% belonged to dominant NKG2C+ clonotypes in five or six donors.

TCRdb reworked the 5' RACE reads into one entry per CDR3 protein, no DNA. The table lists 350,000 to 450,000 distinct CDR3 sequences. Note on this clonotype: Its antigen remains unidentified.

Sequenced material: blood T cells: a sorted CD56 or NKG2C T cell subset, CD4+ or CD8+ T cells, or bulk PBMC T cells (not recorded which). This sequence originates from a man aged 18 to 70 in good health.

The CDR3 region is CASSSHYGEGPKGETQYF. This chain connects TRBV11-2 to TRBJ2-5; with no DNA, the TCRdb D assignment of TRBD1 cannot be verified. Per germline, CDR1 SGHAT and CDR2 FQNNGV. This CDR3 contains 18 residues. Full variable domain (remainder filled in from reference TRBV11-2 and TRBJ2-5): EAGVAQSPRYKIIEKRQSVAFWCNPISGHATLYWYQQILGQGPKLLIQFQNNGVVDDSQLPKDRFSAERLKGVDSTLKIQPAKLEDSAVYLCASSSHYGEGPKGETQYFGPGTRLLVL.